This TCR beta chain comes out of a study of identical twins. TCRdb independently ran MiXCR on the 5' RACE reads; one entry per CDR3 protein. Of some 900,000 distinct CDR3 sequences detected, around an eighth appear once; the ten largest clones hold around 1.5%. Healthy Caucasians supplied all donations. The CDR3 is made up of 18 amino acids. Germline V gene data show CDR1 as SGHRS and CDR2 as YFSETQ. Unmatched junction bases numbered 13, after V lost 4 bases and J lost 4 bases. The same sample was also used in a study of yellow fever vaccine responses in identical twins.

V is TRBV5-1 and J is TRBJ2-1, with 11 bases identical to TRBD2. The sequence derives from a woman under 30 in good health. Sequencing used PBMCs. The CDR3 bases are TGCGCCAGCAGCCCCAGGACGAGACTAGCGGGACCATACAATGAGCAGTTCTTC. It translates to CASSPRTRLAGPYNEQFF.